This passage covers 6 T cell receptor beta chains from one sample sequenced in a study of blood T cell repertoires in COVID-19. Profiled with immunoSEQ multiplex PCR; TCRdb holds only in-frame clones, not every one. Here the sample spans hundreds of thousands of clones, around 84% being singletons. Sequenced sample: peripheral blood. The receptors were gathered from a man aged 80 or over with acute or convalescent COVID-19.

V and J are TRBV28 and TRBJ2-5; 7 bases are shared with TRBD2. The CDR3 runs to 14 residues. Germline values: CDR1 MDHEN, CDR2 SYDVKM. With V trimmed by 6 bases and J by 5 bases, 9 bases remained unmatched. As DNA, the CDR3 is TGTGCCAGCAGCCTATTGAGGCGGGAGGAGACCCAGTACTTC. Amino acids: CASSLLRREETQYF.

The chain combines TRBV7-2 with TRBJ1-1; the D gene is possibly TRBD1 (6 bases). Trimming pared 5 bases from V and 5 bases from J, leaving 12 bases between. CDR1 SGHTA and CDR2 FQGNSA come from the germline V gene. This CDR3 has 13 residues. CDR3 amino acids: CASSINRATEAFF. The CDR3 nucleotides are TGTGCCAGCAGCATAAACAGGGCAACTGAAGCTTTCTTT.

The chain is built from TRBV19 and TRBJ1-3; 9 bases line up with TRBD1. V gave up 9 bases and J gave up 8 bases; unmatched junction bases: 8. This CDR3 has 13 residues. The germline V gene encodes CDR1 LNHDA and CDR2 SQIVND (reference sequence). The CDR3 loop reads CASTTWTGDTIYF. The CDR3 DNA sequence: TGTGCCAGCACTACCTGGACAGGGGACACCATATATTTT. The full variable domain, completed using reference TRBV19 and TRBJ1-3, is DGGITQSPKYLFRKEGQNVTLSCEQNLNHDAMYWYRQDPGQGLRLIYYSQIVNDFQKGDIAEGYSVSREKKESFPLTVTSAQKNPTAFYLCASTTWTGDTIYFGEGSWLTVV.

V usage is TRBV11-2 and J usage is TRBJ1-4; a possible D gene is TRBD1 (6 bases). Between the trimmed V and J ends, which lost 0 bases and 8 bases, there was a span of 16 bases. CDR3 length: 16 residues. The germline V gene has CDR1 SGHAT and CDR2 FQNNGV. CDR3 amino acids: CASSLDLATGFEKLFF. For the CDR3, the DNA is TGTGCCAGCAGCTTAGATCTGGCGACAGGTTTCGAAAAACTGTTTTTT. The complete variable domain, with remaining parts taken from reference TRBV11-2 and TRBJ1-4, reads EAGVAQSPRYKIIEKRQSVAFWCNPISGHATLYWYQQILGQGPKLLIQFQNNGVVDDSQLPKDRFSAERLKGVDSTLKIQPAKLEDSAVYLCASSLDLATGFEKLFFGSGTQLSVL.

There are a few counts of this clone. The chain joins TRBV7-3 to TRBJ1-5; TRBD1 aligns across 7 bases. Trimming took 5 bases from V and 0 from J; bases not matched to a gene: 4. The CDR3 consists of 15 residues. Germline values: CDR1 SGHTA, CDR2 FQGTGA. The CDR3 spells CASSPGQFSNQPQHF. CDR3 sequence (DNA): TGTGCCAGCAGCCCGGGACAGTTTAGCAATCAGCCCCAGCATTTT.

The chain carries TRBV6-5 and TRBJ2-7; the D gene is possibly TRBD1 (6 bases). V shed 7 bases and J shed 0 bases, with 13 bases lying between them. Germline CDR1 MNHEY, CDR2 SVGAGI. The CDR3 contains 14 residues. Here the CDR3 reads CASKQLDSSYEQYF. DNA for the CDR3: TGTGCCAGCAAGCAATTGGACAGCTCCTACGAGCAGTACTTC.